These 21 T cell receptor beta chains share one sample of origin, sequenced in a study of Ad26.COV2.S vaccination and SARS-CoV-2 variants. Produced via immunoSEQ multiplex PCR; TCRdb's table is partial and in-frame only. The sample has hundreds of thousands of clones, 80% to 90% seen once; the top ten hold 1.5%. Treatment here: around 19 received Ad26.COV2.S at low or high dose, single or two shots; 5 received placebo; per-sample allocation not given. At day 63 after the first vaccine or placebo injection, samples were drawn. The sample in question was peripheral blood, obtained in a trial of Ad26.COV2.S vaccine versus placebo. Receptors originate from a person aged 18-65 years who received the Ad26.COV2.S COVID-19 vaccine or a placebo.

V and J are TRBV19 and TRBJ2-5; 8 bases agree with TRBD1. The trim removed 9 bases at V and 6 bases at J, leaving 6 bases unmatched. Germline CDR1 and CDR2: LNHDA and SQIVND (reference sequence). This CDR3 region has 12 residues. The CDR3: CASGQGLQTQYF. The DNA of the CDR3 is TGTGCCAGCGGACAGGGACTGCAGACCCAGTACTTC. Looking up the rest from reference TRBV19 and TRBJ2-5 gives the full variable domain: DGGITQSPKYLFRKEGQNVTLSCEQNLNHDAMYWYRQDPGQGLRLIYYSQIVNDFQKGDIAEGYSVSREKKESFPLTVTSAQKNPTAFYLCASGQGLQTQYFGPGTRLLVL.

This clone was counted between two and nine times. The chain carries TRBV10-3 and TRBJ2-7; maybe TRBD1 (6 bases). This CDR3 has 13 residues. The V end lost 8 bases, the J end lost 2 bases, and 13 bases lay between the germline ends. The germline V gene encodes CDR1 ENHRY and CDR2 SYGVKD. CDR3 loop: CAIATGQPYEQYF. The CDR3 nucleotides read TGTGCCATCGCTACTGGACAGCCCTACGAGCAGTACTTC.

The V gene is TRBV5-1, the J gene TRBJ2-7; the D gene is possibly TRBD2 (6 bases). CDR1 is SGHRS and CDR2 is YFSETQ in the germline V gene. There are 16 residues in the CDR3. Deletions cut 3 bases from V and 2 bases from J, with 18 bases between. The CDR3 reads CASSSNVPSGAYEQYF. DNA for the CDR3: TGCGCCAGCAGCTCTAACGTCCCTTCGGGGGCCTACGAGCAGTACTTC.

The chain joins TRBV7-9 to TRBJ2-7; D is tentatively TRBD1 or TRBD2 (5 bases each). Per germline, CDR1 SEHNR and CDR2 FQNEAQ (reference sequence). The V end was cut by 5 bases, the J end by 8 bases, with 13 bases between. The CDR3 has 12 residues. CDR3 residues: CASSHPGRQQYF. In DNA form, the CDR3 reads TGTGCCAGCAGCCATCCGGGACGCCAGCAGTACTTC.

Notes on this clone: Germline and junction disagree at one end, which may indicate a read error. The V and J genes are TRBV30 and TRBJ2-3; TRBD2 might be the D (5 bases). There are 14 residues in the CDR3. Germline CDR1 and CDR2: GTSNPN and SVGIG (reference sequence). The CDR3 DNA follows: TGTGCCTGGAGTGTTAGCCCTAGCACGGATACGCAGTATTTT. Protein product: CAWSVSPSTDTQYF.

The V call is TRBV7-9, the J call TRBJ2-3; TRBD2 matches at 7 bases. CDR3 length equals 12 residues. Losses at the gene ends were 11 bases for V and 6 bases for J; bases not matched to a gene: 8. Germline CDR1 and CDR2: SEHNR and FQNEAQ (reference sequence). This CDR3 reads CAWRAGSDTQYF. The CDR3 DNA reads TGTGCCTGGCGAGCGGGGAGTGATACGCAGTATTTT.

V is TRBV10-3 and J is TRBJ2-5; no clear D gene. The CDR3 totals 14 residues. The ends were cut back, 2 bases at V and 1 base at J, with 8 bases in the middle. Germline CDR1 is ENHRY and CDR2 is SYGVKD. The CDR3 loop reads CAISERAVQETQYF. The DNA of the CDR3 is TGTGCCATCAGTGAGCGGGCAGTCCAAGAGACCCAGTACTTC.

This chain uses TRBV20-1 with TRBJ2-1; D unresolved. The CDR3 totals 12 residues. Germline V gives CDR1 DFQATT, CDR2 SNEGSKA (reference sequence). V dropped 3 bases and J dropped 6 bases, with 9 bases sitting between them. DNA for the CDR3: TGCAGTGCTAGTAAGGTCCTCAATGAGCAGTTCTTC. Residues: CSASKVLNEQFF.

The chain uses TRBV18 and TRBJ1-1, with D unclear. The CDR3 runs 13 residues. V was cut by 3 bases and J by 5 bases, with 10 bases left in between. The germline V gene encodes CDR1 KGHSH and CDR2 LQKENI. Here the CDR3 reads CASSPYVQTEAFF. The CDR3 DNA sequence: TGTGCCAGCTCACCTTACGTTCAGACTGAAGCTTTCTTT.

The chain is built from TRBV6-5 and TRBJ1-1; 9 positions agree with TRBD1. V shed 6 bases, J shed 6 bases, and the junction held 8 bases outside the gene matches. This CDR3 contains 14 residues. Germline CDR1 reads MNHEY; CDR2 reads SVGAGI. The DNA for the CDR3 is TGTGCCAGCAGGAAACAGGGGGCGAAGGCTGAAGCTTTCTTT. Its protein product is CASRKQGAKAEAFF.

J is TRBJ2-7 and V is TRBV19, with 12 positions matching TRBD2. The germline gives CDR1 LNHDA, CDR2 SQIVND (reference sequence). The CDR3 sequence is 17 residues long. Trimming removed 6 bases from V and 7 bases from J; junction bases left unmatched: 16. CDR3 in amino acids: CASSHLSFGLAGWEQYF. The DNA of the CDR3 is TGTGCCAGTAGCCACCTATCGTTTGGACTAGCGGGATGGGAGCAGTACTTC.

The rearrangement uses TRBV30 and TRBJ1-2; TRBD1 is a possible D gene (5 bases). Germline V gene sequence: CDR1 GTSNPN, CDR2 SVGIG (reference sequence). The length of the CDR3 is 13 residues. With 2 bases removed from V and 3 bases from J, the gap between germline ends came to 10 bases. The CDR3 region is CAWSPQADYGYTF. The CDR3 DNA follows: TGTGCCTGGAGTCCACAGGCGGACTATGGCTACACCTTC.

This chain connects TRBV5-1 to TRBJ1-1; D possibly corresponds to TRBD1 (5 bases). Deletions cut 6 bases from V and 3 bases from J, with 15 bases between. Germline loops: CDR1 SGHRS, CDR2 YFSETQ. The CDR3 has 14 amino acids. Here the CDR3 DNA reads TGCGCCAGCACCAAAGGAGACAGCCACACTGAAGCTTTCTTT. Translated, it gives CASTKGDSHTEAFF.

This chain connects TRBV18 to TRBJ1-6; D is undetermined. V shed 5 bases and J shed 14 bases, with 13 bases lying between them. Germline V gene lookup returns CDR1 KGHSH and CDR2 LQKENI. The CDR3 is made up of 12 amino acids. The CDR3 loop reads CASSSPGGTLHF. CDR3 sequence (DNA): TGTGCCAGCTCATCCCCGGGAGGGACCCTCCACTTT.

This chain joins TRBV12-3 or TRBV12-4 and TRBJ1-1, with D perhaps TRBD1 (6 bases). The CDR3 is 13 residues long. V was cut by 9 bases and J by 1 base, with 12 bases left in between. CDR3 residues: CASQGGANTEAFF. CDR3 in DNA: TGTGCCAGTCAAGGGGGTGCGAACACTGAAGCTTTCTTT.

The rearrangement uses TRBV2 and TRBJ1-4; D not certain. Trimming pared 4 bases from V and 5 bases from J, leaving 11 bases between. Germline lookup yields CDR1 SNHLY and CDR2 FYNNEI. This CDR3 contains 14 residues. CDR3 in amino acids: CASSGDGRNEKLFF. CDR3 DNA: TGTGCCAGCAGTGGAGACGGACGAAATGAAAAACTGTTTTTT.

The genes are TRBV10-3 and TRBJ2-5, with 8 nucleotides matching TRBD1. With V trimmed by 2 bases and J by 3 bases, 11 bases remained unmatched. Germline V CDR1 and CDR2: ENHRY, SYGVKD. CDR3 size: 17 residues. The CDR3 coding sequence is TGTGCCATCAGTGAGGGACAGGGAGCAGAGAGTAAAGAGACCCAGTACTTC. Its protein is CAISEGQGAESKETQYF.

J is TRBJ1-2 and V is TRBV6-5; a possible D gene is TRBD1 (6 bases). This CDR3 contains 15 residues. Germline V gives CDR1 MNHEY, CDR2 SVGAGI. V was shortened by 5 bases and J by 0 bases, with 13 bases between the two germline ends. CDR3 bases: TGTGCCAGCAGTCCTCAGGGGATAGCTAACTATGGCTACACCTTC. This gives the protein CASSPQGIANYGYTF.

The rearrangement uses TRBV7-2 and TRBJ2-3; 15 nucleotides match TRBD2. The germline V gene encodes CDR1 SGHTA and CDR2 FQGNSA. CDR3 size: 18 residues. V shed 5 bases, J shed 2 bases, and the junction held 8 bases outside the gene matches. The DNA for the CDR3 is TGTGCCAGCAGCCCTGGACTAGCGGGAGGGCCCTTCACAGATACGCAGTATTTT. Translated, it gives CASSPGLAGGPFTDTQYF.

The chain employs TRBV7-9 and TRBJ2-7; no firm D call. Germline CDR1 is SEHNR and CDR2 is FQNEAQ (reference sequence). V lost 5 bases and J 5 bases, leaving 10 bases between the germline ends. CDR3 length: 12 amino acids. The CDR3 reads CASSGQVDEQYF. CDR3 in DNA: TGTGCCAGCAGCGGTCAGGTCGACGAGCAGTACTTC.

The chain has TRBV10-1 and TRBJ2-1; 13 positions agree with TRBD2. The germline CDR1 and CDR2 sequences are WNHNN and SYGVQD (reference sequence). After removal of 3 bases from V and 7 bases from J, the junction contained 15 bases not matched to a gene. The CDR3 runs to 19 residues. The CDR3 DNA sequence: TGCGCCAGCAGTGAAGGGAAACTAGCGGGGGGGCAAGGTCTGAATGAGCAGTTCTTC. It yields the protein CASSEGKLAGGQGLNEQFF.